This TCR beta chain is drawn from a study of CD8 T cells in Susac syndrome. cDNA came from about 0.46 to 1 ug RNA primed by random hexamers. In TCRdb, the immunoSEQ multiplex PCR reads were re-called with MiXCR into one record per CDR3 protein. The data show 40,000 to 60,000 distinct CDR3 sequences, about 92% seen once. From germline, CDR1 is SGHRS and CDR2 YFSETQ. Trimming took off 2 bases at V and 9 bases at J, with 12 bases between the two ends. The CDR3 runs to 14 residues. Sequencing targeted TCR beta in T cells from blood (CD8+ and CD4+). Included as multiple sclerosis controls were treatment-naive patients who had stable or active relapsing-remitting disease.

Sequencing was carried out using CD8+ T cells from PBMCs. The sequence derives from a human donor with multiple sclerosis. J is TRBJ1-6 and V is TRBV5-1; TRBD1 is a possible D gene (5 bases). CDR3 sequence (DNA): TGCGCCAGCAGCTTCGAAGGGGCTAGTTCACCCCTCCACTTT. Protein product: CASSFEGASSPLHF.